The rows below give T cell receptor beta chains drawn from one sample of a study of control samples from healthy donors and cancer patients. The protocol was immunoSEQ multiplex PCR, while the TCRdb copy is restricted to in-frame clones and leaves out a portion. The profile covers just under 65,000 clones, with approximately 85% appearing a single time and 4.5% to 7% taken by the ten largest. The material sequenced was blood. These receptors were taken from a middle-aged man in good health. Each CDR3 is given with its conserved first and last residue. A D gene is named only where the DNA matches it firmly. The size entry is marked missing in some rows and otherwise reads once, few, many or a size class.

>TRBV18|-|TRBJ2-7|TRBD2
TGTGCCAGCTCATCGACTAGCGGGGTCTACGAGCAGTACTTC
CASSSTSGVYEQYF
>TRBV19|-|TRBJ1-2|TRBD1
TGTGCCAGTAGCAAAGAACCAGGACAGGGGGCGAACTATGGCTACACCTTC
CASSKEPGQGANYGYTF
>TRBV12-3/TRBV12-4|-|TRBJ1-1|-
TGTGCCAGCAGTTTCCAAGGGAGCACTGAAGCTTTCTTT
CASSFQGSTEAFF
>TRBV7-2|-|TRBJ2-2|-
TGTGCCAGCAGGAGGGACAATTGGAACACCGGGGAGCTGTTTTTT
CASRRDNWNTGELFF
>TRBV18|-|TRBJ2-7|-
TGTGCCAGCTCACCACCGGGAGACTACGAGCAGTACTTC
CASSPPGDYEQYF
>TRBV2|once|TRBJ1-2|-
TGTGCCAGCAGAGACTACAGGGCCTTCAACTATGGCTACACCTTC
CASRDYRAFNYGYTF
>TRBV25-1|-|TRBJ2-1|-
TGTGCCAGCAGTGAATCGGGTACGGAGGACAATGAGCAGTTCTTC
CASSESGTEDNEQFF
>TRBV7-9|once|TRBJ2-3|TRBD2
TGTGCCAGCAGCCTCGGGGGGGCCCTCACAGATACGCAGTATTTT
CASSLGGALTDTQYF
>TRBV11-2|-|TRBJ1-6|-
TGTGCCAGCAGCTTAGTTGGGTATGATTCACCCCTCCACTTT
CASSLVGYDSPLHF
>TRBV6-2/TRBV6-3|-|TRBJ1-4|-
TGTGCCAGCAGTTACTCGAACCCTAGAGGCCTGTTTTTT
CASSYSNPRGLFF
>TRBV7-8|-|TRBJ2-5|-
TGTGCCAGCAGCTATAACAGACAAGAGACCCAGTACTTC
CASSYNRQETQYF
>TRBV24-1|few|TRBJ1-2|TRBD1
TGTGCCACCAGTGATTCCGATGGACAGGGGTGGTATGGCTACACCTTC
CATSDSDGQGWYGYTF
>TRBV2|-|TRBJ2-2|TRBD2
TGTGCCAGCAGTCCAACTAGCGGGGGGGCTGCCGGGGAGCTGTTTTTT
CASSPTSGGAAGELFF
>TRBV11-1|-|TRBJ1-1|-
TGTGCCAGCAGCTTAGAGGCAGGGAAGAGGACTGAAGCTTTCTTT
CASSLEAGKRTEAFF
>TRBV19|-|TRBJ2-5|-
TGTGCCAGTAGTGCAACTGAGTTGGGGGCGGAGACCCAGTACTTC
CASSATELGAETQYF
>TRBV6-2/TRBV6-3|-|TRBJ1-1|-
TGTGCCAGCAGTTACTCCGGCATACCCCTCACTGAAGCTTTCTTT
CASSYSGIPLTEAFF
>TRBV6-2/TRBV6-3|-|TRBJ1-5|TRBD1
TGTGCCAGCAGTTACTCGACAGGGGGCAGGAATCAGCCCCAGCATTTT
CASSYSTGGRNQPQHF
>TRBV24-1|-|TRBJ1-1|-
TGTGCCACCAGTGACTATAGGGGGGGGGATGCTTTCTTT
CATSDYRGGDAFF